This TCR beta chain was recovered during a study of CD8 T cells in Susac syndrome. As for the study in general: Patients with Susac syndrome who were sequenced included more than 5 with active disease and eight in remission. Susac syndrome patients were untreated, on corticosteroids with some adding intravenous immunoglobulin, or on intravenous immunoglobulin only.

The CDR3 consists of 13 residues. V shed 1 base and J shed 11 bases, with 10 bases lying between them. Germline V gene data show CDR1 as SGHDT and CDR2 as YYEEEE. Worth noting for this clonotype: What it recognizes is unknown.

cDNA came from around 0.5 to 1 ug RNA primed by random hexamers. immunoSEQ multiplex PCR amplified TCR beta CDR3 across 54 Vbeta, 13 Jbeta. TCRdb ran MiXCR on the immunoSEQ multiplex PCR reads and lists one entry per CDR3 protein. The repertoire includes 150,000 or so distinct CDR3 sequences, around 96% of them detected once, and 0.15% to 0.2% sits in the top ten. Study conclusions and caveats: The CD4+ T cell repertoire of patients with Susac syndrome showed no detectable clonal expansion.

The sample comprised CD4+ T cells from PBMCs. V is TRBV5-6 and J is TRBJ1-6; weak D call: TRBD1 (6 bases). This TCR came from a human donor with Susac syndrome. The CDR3 nucleotides are TGTGCCAGCAGCTTGAGGGGGGCTCCACCCCTCCACTTT. It yields the protein CASSLRGAPPLHF. Full variable domain (rest looked up from reference TRBV5-6 and TRBJ1-6): DAGVTQSPTHLIKTRGQQVTLRCSPKSGHDTVSWYQQALGQGPQFIFQYYEEEERQRGNFPDRFSGHQFPNYSSELNVNALLLGDSALYLCASSLRGAPPLHFGNGTRLTVT.